The clone carrying this TCR beta chain occurred a few times. What it binds is unknown. Template switching by 5'RACE produced TCR cDNA, adding a universal primer site and UMIs. TCRdb reprocessed the 5' RACE reads with MiXCR, giving one entry per CDR3 protein. The sample has about 340,000 distinct CDR3 sequences; roughly 4.3% are singletons. This sample stems from a study of T cells after yellow fever vaccination. Study outcomes and limitations: Contamination by abundant bulk-population clonotypes could be present in FACS-sorted repertoires.

The germline CDR1 and CDR2 sequences are SGHNT and YYREEE (reference sequence). CDR3 size: 17 residues. Trimming took off 0 bases at V and 7 bases at J, with 23 bases between the two ends. The material sequenced was PBMCs, taken 5 days after the yellow fever booster vaccination. The sequence was collected from a man between 18 and 35 years old who received the YFV17D yellow fever vaccine. The chain has TRBV5-4 and TRBJ2-7; D might be TRBD1 (6 bases). The CDR3 spells CASSLGGPRDTHREQYF. In nucleotides, the CDR3 is TGTGCCAGCAGCTTGGGGGGACCCCGGGACACCCATCGGGAGCAGTACTTC.